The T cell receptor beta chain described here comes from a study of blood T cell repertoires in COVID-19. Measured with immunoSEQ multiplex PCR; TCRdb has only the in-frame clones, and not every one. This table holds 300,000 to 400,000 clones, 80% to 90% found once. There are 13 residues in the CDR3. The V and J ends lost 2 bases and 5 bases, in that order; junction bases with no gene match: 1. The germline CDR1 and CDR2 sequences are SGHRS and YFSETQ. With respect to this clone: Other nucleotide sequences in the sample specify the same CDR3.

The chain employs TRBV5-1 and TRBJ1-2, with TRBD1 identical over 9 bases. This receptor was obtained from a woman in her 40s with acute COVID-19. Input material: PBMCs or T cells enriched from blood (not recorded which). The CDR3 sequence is CASSLDRGYGYTF. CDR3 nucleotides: TGCGCCAGCAGCTTAGACAGGGGGTATGGCTACACCTTC.